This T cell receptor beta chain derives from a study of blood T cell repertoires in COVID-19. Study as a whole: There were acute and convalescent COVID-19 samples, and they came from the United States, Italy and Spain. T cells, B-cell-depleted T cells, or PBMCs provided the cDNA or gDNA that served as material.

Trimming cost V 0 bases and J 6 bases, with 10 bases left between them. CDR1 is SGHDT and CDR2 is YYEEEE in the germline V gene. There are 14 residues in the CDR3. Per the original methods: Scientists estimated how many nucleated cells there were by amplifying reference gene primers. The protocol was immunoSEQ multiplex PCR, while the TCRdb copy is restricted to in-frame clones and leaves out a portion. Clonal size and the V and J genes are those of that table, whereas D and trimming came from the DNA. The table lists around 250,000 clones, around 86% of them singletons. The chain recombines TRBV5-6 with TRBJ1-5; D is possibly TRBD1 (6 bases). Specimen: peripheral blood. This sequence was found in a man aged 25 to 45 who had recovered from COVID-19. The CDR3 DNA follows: TGTGCCAGCAGCTTGGCAGGGGTGGGTCAGCCCCAGCATTTT. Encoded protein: CASSLAGVGQPQHF. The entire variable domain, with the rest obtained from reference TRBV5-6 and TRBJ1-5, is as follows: DAGVTQSPTHLIKTRGQQVTLRCSPKSGHDTVSWYQQALGQGPQFIFQYYEEEERQRGNFPDRFSGHQFPNYSSELNVNALLLGDSALYLCASSLAGVGQPQHFGDGTRLSIL.